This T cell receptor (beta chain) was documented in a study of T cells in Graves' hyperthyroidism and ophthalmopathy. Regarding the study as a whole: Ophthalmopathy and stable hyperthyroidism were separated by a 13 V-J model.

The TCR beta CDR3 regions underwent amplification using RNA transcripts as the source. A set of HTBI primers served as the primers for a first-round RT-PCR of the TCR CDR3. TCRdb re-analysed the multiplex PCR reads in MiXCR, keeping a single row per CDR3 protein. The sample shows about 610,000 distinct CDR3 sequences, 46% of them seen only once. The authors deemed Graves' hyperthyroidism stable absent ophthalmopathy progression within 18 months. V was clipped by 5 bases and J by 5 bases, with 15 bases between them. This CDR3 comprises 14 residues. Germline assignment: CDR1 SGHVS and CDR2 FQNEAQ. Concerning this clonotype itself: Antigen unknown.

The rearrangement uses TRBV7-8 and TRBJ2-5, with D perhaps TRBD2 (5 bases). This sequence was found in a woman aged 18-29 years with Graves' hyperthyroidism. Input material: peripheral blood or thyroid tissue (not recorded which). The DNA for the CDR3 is TGTGCCAGCAGCCAGAGGCCTAAGCGGGAGACCCAGTACTTC. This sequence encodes CASSQRPKRETQYF.